Presented here are 10 T cell receptor beta chains from one specimen sequenced in a study of T cell changes during pregnancy in multiple sclerosis. Profiling relied on immunoSEQ multiplex PCR, and the TCRdb table lists in-frame clones only, not all of them. The data show approximately 49,000 clones, about nine tenths seen once. Sequencing was performed on CD4+ T cells from peripheral blood mononuclear cells, taken in the second trimester of pregnancy. The receptor set was obtained from a female donor with multiple sclerosis, enrolled in a pregnancy study.

This clone was found once. The chain has TRBV5-1 and TRBJ2-5; the D gene is possibly TRBD2 (6 bases). Trimming took 2 bases from V and 4 from J, leaving 15 bases between them. CDR3 length: 15 residues. Germline V gene data show CDR1 as SGHRS and CDR2 as YFSETQ. DNA for the CDR3: TGCGCCAGCAGCTTAGTCGGGGGATGGGGAGAGACCCAGTACTTC. This codes for CASSLVGGWGETQYF.

The chain carries TRBV19 and TRBJ2-1, with TRBD2 matching over 12 bases. Germline V CDR1 and CDR2: LNHDA, SQIVND (reference sequence). The CDR3 spans 17 residues. J lost 4 bases, V lost 0 bases, and 4 bases had no gene match. This CDR3 is CASSIDSGLAGYNEQFF. The DNA of the CDR3 is TGTGCCAGTAGTATAGATTCAGGACTAGCGGGATACAATGAGCAGTTCTTC.

The chain has TRBV28 and TRBJ2-7, with D possibly TRBD1 on 6 matching bases. Trimming left V 4 bases short and J 7 bases short, with 17 bases between. There are 14 residues in the CDR3. Germline V lookup: CDR1 MDHEN, CDR2 SYDVKM. The CDR3 reads CASSYPRGPWEQYF. The CDR3 coding sequence is TGTGCCAGCAGTTACCCCAGGGGTCCTTGGGAGCAGTACTTC.

The chain combines TRBV13 with TRBJ2-7; perhaps TRBD2 as D (5 bases). Per the germline V gene, CDR1 is PRHDT and CDR2 is FYEKMQ (reference sequence). Trimming shortened V by 4 bases and J by 0 bases, and 10 bases separated the two germline ends. The CDR3 is 14 amino acids. The CDR3 bases are TGTGCCAGCAGCTCCGGGGTGCCCTCCTACGAGCAGTACTTC. This translates into CASSSGVPSYEQYF.

J is TRBJ1-1 and V is TRBV5-1; D gene unclear. The CDR3 has 15 amino acids. CDR1 is SGHRS, CDR2 YFSETQ, per germline. Trimming pared 0 bases from V and 1 base from J, leaving 10 bases between. In DNA, the CDR3 is TGCGCCAGCAGCTTGGTCCCGGGAGGGAACACTGAAGCTTTCTTT. Translated, it gives CASSLVPGGNTEAFF.

This chain connects TRBV28 to TRBJ1-2; 8 bases line up with TRBD1. The CDR3 has 15 residues. Germline assignment: CDR1 MDHEN and CDR2 SYDVKM. Trimming cost V 6 bases and J 4 bases; bases outside gene matches: 10. In DNA form, the CDR3 reads TGTGCCAGCAGCTCCGCCGACAGGGGTATCTATGGCTACACCTTC. It specifies CASSSADRGIYGYTF.

This clone was picked up one time. This sequence joins TRBV5-1 and TRBJ2-7; D is unclear. The CDR3 totals 13 residues. V was clipped by 4 bases and J by 4 bases, with 12 bases between them. Germline V gives CDR1 SGHRS, CDR2 YFSETQ. CDR3: CASSRLENYEQYF. The CDR3 DNA reads TGCGCCAGCAGCCGACTCGAGAATTACGAGCAGTACTTC.

J is TRBJ2-7 and V is TRBV29-1, with D possibly TRBD2 on 6 matching bases. The CDR3 is 17 residues long. The V end was cut by 4 bases, the J end by 2 bases, with 24 bases between. From germline, CDR1 is SQVTM and CDR2 ANQGSEA. The CDR3 protein is CSVVVAGRLSKTYEQYF. The CDR3 coding sequence is TGCAGCGTTGTTGTTGCGGGGCGGTTAAGTAAAACCTACGAGCAGTACTTC.

This chain joins TRBV6-4 and TRBJ1-1; TRBD1 agrees at 7 bases. V lost 8 bases, J lost 1 base, and 7 bases stayed unmatched. CDR3 length: 14 residues. The germline CDR1 and CDR2 sequences are MRHNA and SNTAGT. CDR3 nucleotide sequence: TGTGCCAGCTCTCCGGACAGGCGGAACACTGAAGCTTTCTTT. This codes for CASSPDRRNTEAFF.

The V gene is TRBV18, the J gene TRBJ2-5; tentative D call: TRBD2 (6 bases). This CDR3 contains 15 residues. Trimming stripped 1 base from V and 5 bases from J, with 14 bases between. CDR1 is KGHSH, CDR2 LQKENI, per germline. Here the CDR3 DNA reads TGTGCCAGCTCACCACTTCCGGAGGGATCGGAGACCCAGTACTTC. Protein sequence: CASSPLPEGSETQYF.